The 25 T cell receptor beta chains reported below all come from one sample, sequenced in a study of Ad26.COV2.S vaccination and SARS-CoV-2 variants. Data came from immunoSEQ multiplex PCR; TCRdb stores just in-frame clones and leaves some out. The profile shows about 94,000 clones, roughly 85% of them singletons. Specimen: peripheral blood, collected after recovery from COVID-19. The receptors come from a human donor who had recovered from COVID-19.

This clone was found a few times. This rearrangement joins TRBV6-8 to TRBJ1-3, with TRBD1 identical over 7 bases. Germline-derived CDR1 and CDR2 are MNHGY and SAAAGT. CDR3 size: 16 residues. J was trimmed by 0 bases and V by 4 bases; bases with no gene match: 6. The CDR3 is CASSSGTVFSGNTIYF. CDR3 nucleotide sequence: TGTGCCAGCAGTTCAGGGACAGTCTTCTCTGGAAACACCATATATTTT.

The sample holds one count of this clone. The DNA for the CDR3 is TGTGCCAGCAGTTTATTGGTCAGAACCTACGAGCAGTACTTC. It codes for CASSLLVRTYEQYF. This chain uses TRBV28 with TRBJ2-7; no firm D call. Between the trimmed V and J ends, which lost 1 base and 2 bases, there was a span of 9 bases. The germline gives CDR1 MDHEN, CDR2 SYDVKM. This CDR3 is built from 14 residues.

The chain combines TRBV10-2 with TRBJ1-6, with a possible D match to TRBD1 (6 bases). Trimming removed 6 bases at V and 7 bases at J, with 13 bases between. Per the germline V gene, CDR1 is WSHSY and CDR2 is SAAADI. This CDR3 has 14 amino acids. The chain's CDR3 is CASRFDRLNSPLHF. DNA of the CDR3: TGCGCCAGCAGATTTGACAGGTTGAATTCACCCCTCCACTTT.

The J gene is TRBJ2-1, the V gene TRBV7-6, with 12 bases lining up with TRBD2. This CDR3 has 15 residues. CDR1 is SGHVS and CDR2 is FNYEAQ in the germline V gene. V was clipped by 4 bases and J by 9 bases; unmatched bases: 7. The CDR3 region has the DNA TGTGCCAGCAGCTCGACTAGCGGGAGAGTCGGTGAGCAGTTCTTC. Translating it yields CASSSTSGRVGEQFF.

V and J are TRBV28 and TRBJ1-3; a possible D gene is TRBD1 (5 bases). CDR1 and CDR2 from the germline V gene are MDHEN and SYDVKM. The CDR3 length is 16 residues. V gave up 1 base and J gave up 4 bases, with 14 bases separating them. CDR3 sequence: CASSLSYRQAGNTIYF. In DNA, the CDR3 is TGTGCCAGCAGTTTATCCTACAGGCAGGCGGGAAACACCATATATTTT.

V usage is TRBV4-1 and J usage is TRBJ2-7; no clear D gene. Germline CDR1 and CDR2: MGHRA and YSYEKL. The CDR3 has 17 amino acids. Trimming left V 0 bases short and J 2 bases short, with 17 bases between. The CDR3 region is CASSQEYKSLGTYEQYF. The CDR3 bases are TGCGCCAGCAGCCAAGAATACAAAAGTCTGGGGACCTACGAGCAGTACTTC.

Only a few counts were recorded for this clone. J is TRBJ1-5 and V is TRBV24-1; a weak D match, TRBD1 (6 bases). Trimming stripped 3 bases from V and 7 bases from J, with 15 bases between. The CDR3 length is 15 residues. Germline-derived CDR1 and CDR2 are KGHDR and SFDVKD. As DNA, the CDR3 is TGTGCCACCAGTGATGGCCGGACAGTCCCCCAGCCCCAGCATTTT. As protein: CATSDGRTVPQPQHF.

At least ten counts were recorded for this clone. The genes are TRBV6-6 and TRBJ2-2; TRBD2 matches 10 bases. The trim removed 4 bases at V and 1 base at J, leaving 3 bases unmatched. Germline values: CDR1 MNHNY, CDR2 SVGAGI (reference sequence). This CDR3 comprises 16 residues. For the CDR3, the DNA is TGTGCCAGCAGTTTAATAGCGGGGGGGAACACCGGGGAGCTGTTTTTT. Amino acids: CASSLIAGGNTGELFF.

The gene calls are TRBV19 and TRBJ1-1, with TRBD1 as a possible D gene (5 bases). Germline values: CDR1 LNHDA, CDR2 SQIVND (reference sequence). The CDR3 length is 19 residues. V dropped 1 base and J dropped 0 bases, with 21 bases sitting between them. In DNA, the CDR3 is TGTGCCAGTAGTATAGGATACAAGGACATTTACCTGATGAACACTGAAGCTTTCTTT. Encoded protein: CASSIGYKDIYLMNTEAFF.

J is TRBJ1-4 and V is TRBV18, with D possibly TRBD1 on 6 matching bases. Looked up from germline, CDR1 is KGHSH and CDR2 is LQKENI. There are 15 residues in the CDR3. Trimming shortened V by 2 bases and J by 7 bases, and 14 bases separated the two germline ends. The CDR3 loop reads CASSPFEARGEKLFF. Here the CDR3 DNA reads TGTGCCAGCTCACCATTCGAGGCCAGGGGTGAAAAACTGTTTTTT.

This sequence joins TRBV9 and TRBJ2-3; D ambiguous. Germline V gives CDR1 SGDLS, CDR2 YYNGEE. This CDR3 region has 13 residues. V lost 4 bases to trimming and J lost 1 base, with 7 bases between them. CDR3 coding DNA: TGTGCCAGCAGCCGGACGGGCACAGATACGCAGTATTTT. Amino acids: CASSRTGTDTQYF.

This chain connects TRBV19 to TRBJ2-1; 10 bases are shared with TRBD1. This CDR3 comprises 16 residues. The germline V gene encodes CDR1 LNHDA and CDR2 SQIVND (reference sequence). Trimming cost V 3 bases and J 9 bases; bases outside gene matches: 11. CDR3 protein: CASSMGFDRGQGEQFF. DNA for the CDR3: TGTGCCAGTAGTATGGGGTTTGACAGGGGGCAGGGTGAGCAGTTCTTC. Full variable domain (outside the CDR3, taken from reference TRBV19 and TRBJ2-1): DGGITQSPKYLFRKEGQNVTLSCEQNLNHDAMYWYRQDPGQGLRLIYYSQIVNDFQKGDIAEGYSVSREKKESFPLTVTSAQKNPTAFYLCASSMGFDRGQGEQFFGPGTRLTVL.

J is TRBJ1-2 and V is TRBV6-5, with D tentatively TRBD1 (6 bases). Trimming cost V 4 bases and J 4 bases, with 10 bases left between them. The CDR3 extends over 13 amino acids. The germline V gene encodes CDR1 MNHEY and CDR2 SVGAGI. In nucleotides, the CDR3 is TGTGCCAGCAGTTCAGGGGCCATCTATGGCTACACCTTC. The encoded protein is CASSSGAIYGYTF.

This clone was counted between two and nine times. V is TRBV28 and J is TRBJ1-5; D possibly corresponds to TRBD1 (6 bases). Trimming removed 9 bases at V and 3 bases at J, with 12 bases between. There are 13 residues in the CDR3. Germline lookup yields CDR1 MDHEN and CDR2 SYDVKM. CDR3 loop: CASGQLNNQPQHF. For the CDR3, the DNA is TGTGCCAGTGGACAGCTTAACAATCAGCCCCAGCATTTT.

The J gene is TRBJ2-1, the V gene TRBV29-1; 8 nucleotides align to TRBD2. The CDR3 is made up of 15 amino acids. V lost 5 bases and J lost 5; bases outside the gene matches: 11. Germline assignment: CDR1 SQVTM and CDR2 ANQGSEA. CDR3 protein: CSVILSGGGHNEQFF. The CDR3 nucleotides read TGCAGCGTTATTCTTTCCGGGGGGGGCCACAATGAGCAGTTCTTC.

J is TRBJ1-6 and V is TRBV14; D gene ambiguous. Between the trimmed V and J ends, which lost 0 bases and 10 bases, there was a span of 7 bases. CDR3 length equals 13 residues. Germline CDR1 and CDR2: SGHDN and FVKESK. CDR3 region: CASSQEGWSPLHF. As DNA, the CDR3 is TGTGCCAGCAGCCAAGAAGGGTGGTCACCCCTCCACTTT. Supplemented by reference TRBV14 and TRBJ1-6, the full variable domain reads EAGVTQFPSHSVIEKGQTVTLRCDPISGHDNLYWYRRVMGKEIKFLLHFVKESKQDESGMPNNRFLAERTGGTYSTLKVQPAELEDSGVYFCASSQEGWSPLHFGNGTRLTVT.

CDR3 residues: CASRDGRLAGTYEQYF. DNA of the CDR3: TGCGCCAGCAGAGACGGCCGGCTAGCGGGAACCTACGAGCAGTACTTC. The chain combines TRBV5-1 with TRBJ2-7, with TRBD2 matching 9 bases. Germline V gives CDR1 SGHRS, CDR2 YFSETQ. There are 16 residues in the CDR3. The junction had 11 bases not matched to a gene; V was cut back by 5 bases and J by 2 bases.

There are a few counts of this clone. The rearrangement joins TRBV4-1 to TRBJ2-7; 8 bases are a match to TRBD2. Germline CDR1 and CDR2: MGHRA and YSYEKL. The CDR3 runs to 14 residues. V was pared by 0 bases and J by 3 bases, with 1 base of the junction left unmatched. CDR3 in DNA: TGCGCCAGCAGCCAAGAACTAGCGGACTACGAGCAGTACTTC. Translating it yields CASSQELADYEQYF.

The chain carries TRBV15 and TRBJ2-3, with TRBD1 matching over 7 bases. V lost 1 base, J lost 4 bases, and 11 bases stayed unmatched. The germline CDR1 and CDR2 sequences are LNHNV and YYDKDF (reference sequence). The CDR3 covers 17 residues. CDR3 coding DNA: TGTGCCACCAGCAGAGTCGTCCGGGACAGAAAGTCAGATACGCAGTATTTT. This gives the protein CATSRVVRDRKSDTQYF.

This rearrangement joins TRBV7-2 to TRBJ2-1; the D gene could be TRBD1 or TRBD2 (5 bases each). CDR1 is SGHTA, CDR2 FQGNSA, per germline. Trimming left V 3 bases short and J 7 bases short, with 13 bases between. The CDR3 extends over 14 amino acids. The CDR3 is CASSLRTGTNEQFF. The CDR3 DNA is TGTGCCAGCAGCTTGCGTACGGGGACGAATGAGCAGTTCTTC.

V usage is TRBV12-3 or TRBV12-4 and J usage is TRBJ1-1; D call uncertain. This CDR3 comprises 13 residues. The V and J ends lost 3 bases and 1 base respectively, with 6 bases between them. CDR3 in DNA: TGTGCCAGCAGTTTTTGGGGGAACACTGAAGCTTTCTTT. Its translation is CASSFWGNTEAFF.

This clone turned up a few times. The chain uses TRBV28 and TRBJ1-2; D is perhaps TRBD1 (6 bases). The V gene's germline CDR1 is MDHEN and CDR2 SYDVKM. V lost 3 bases to trimming and J lost 7 bases, with 12 bases between them. The CDR3 sequence is 13 residues long. This chain's CDR3 is CASSFQRGIGYTF. For the CDR3, the DNA is TGTGCCAGCAGTTTTCAGAGGGGGATTGGCTACACCTTC.

This clone was seen a handful of times. CDR3 DNA: TGTGCCAGCAGCTTGAAAGCAGAAACTTCTGGAAACACCATATATTTT. Encoded protein: CASSLKAETSGNTIYF. The chain carries TRBV5-4 and TRBJ1-3; unclear D gene. The CDR3 is 16 amino acids. V was cut by 1 base and J by 1 base, with 12 bases left in between. CDR1 SGHNT and CDR2 YYREEE come from the germline V gene (reference sequence). Variable domain in full (rest from reference TRBV5-4 and TRBJ1-3): ETGVTQSPTHLIKTRGQQVTLRCSSQSGHNTVSWYQQALGQGPQFIFQYYREEENGRGNFPPRFSGLQFPNYSSELNVNALELDDSALYLCASSLKAETSGNTIYFGEGSWLTVV.

V is TRBV7-2 and J is TRBJ2-4; 8 positions agree with TRBD1. The germline V gene encodes CDR1 SGHTA and CDR2 FQGNSA. The CDR3 loop spans 14 amino acids. The junction had 6 bases not matched to a gene; V was cut back by 4 bases and J by 7 bases. The DNA for the CDR3 is TGTGCCAGCAGCTCTCCAGGGGGCCGGAACATTCAGTACTTC. Amino acid sequence: CASSSPGGRNIQYF.

The gene calls are TRBV6-6 and TRBJ2-1; 7 bases fit TRBD2. V lost 7 bases to trimming and J lost 1 base; unmatched junction nucleotides: 7. This CDR3 is 15 amino acids long. The germline CDR1 and CDR2 sequences are MNHNY and SVGAGI (reference sequence). CDR3 residues: CASTRGGSSYNEQFF. The DNA for the CDR3 is TGTGCCAGCACCCGGGGCGGGAGTTCCTACAATGAGCAGTTCTTC.